One and the same sample provided the 5 T cell receptor beta chains below, sequenced in a study of T cells after posttransplantation cyclophosphamide. Cells defined as naive were viable CD3+CD4+ or CD3+CD8+ and CCR7+CD45RA+CD45RO-CD95-CD27+CD28+. This table comes from immunoSEQ multiplex PCR, and its TCRdb copy is limited to in-frame clones, with some not included. Of about 16,000 clones in the sample, 94% are singletons; the top ten hold 0.27%. Sequencing was carried out using naive CD4+ T cells sorted from blood. The receptor source for this set is a woman between 50 and 59 years old in good health and a related stem cell transplant donor.

This clone was observed once. The chain links TRBV13 to TRBJ1-1; 12 bases are a match to TRBD1. The junction had 12 bases not matched to a gene; V was cut back by 7 bases and J by 6 bases. CDR3 length: 16 amino acids. Germline V CDR1 and CDR2: PRHDT, FYEKMQ (reference sequence). The CDR3 region has the DNA TGTGCCAGCACCGCTAGGTTGGGACAGGGGGCTGCTGAAGCTTTCTTT. It specifies CASTARLGQGAAEAFF.

The chain couples TRBV28 to TRBJ2-2; 9 bases are shared with TRBD2. Germline CDR1 reads MDHEN; CDR2 reads SYDVKM. There are 15 residues in the CDR3. The J segment lost 5 bases and the V segment lost 7 bases, leaving 8 bases of the junction unmatched. The CDR3 region is CASTDNSGRTGELFF. The CDR3 DNA sequence: TGTGCCAGCACCGATAATAGCGGGAGAACCGGGGAGCTGTTTTTT.

The chain recombines TRBV13 with TRBJ2-7; 7 bases fit TRBD2. CDR3 size: 15 residues. The ends lost 5 bases at V and 5 bases at J; junction bases unmatched: 12. Germline CDR1 is PRHDT and CDR2 is FYEKMQ (reference sequence). The CDR3 region has the DNA TGTGCCAGCAGCCCCAGACTAGCCCTCGGCAACGAGCAGTACTTC. It translates to CASSPRLALGNEQYF.

J is TRBJ2-7 and V is TRBV5-1; 7 bases align to TRBD1. The CDR3 consists of 14 residues. Losses at the gene ends were 0 bases for V and 3 bases for J; bases not matched to a gene: 3. Germline V gives CDR1 SGHRS, CDR2 YFSETQ. The CDR3 nucleotides are TGCGCCAGCAGCTTGGGGACAGGACGCTACGAGCAGTACTTC. It codes for CASSLGTGRYEQYF.

The chain joins TRBV7-2 to TRBJ1-4; perhaps TRBD1 as D (5 bases). This CDR3 comprises 14 residues. The V end lost 2 bases, the J end lost 3 bases, and 7 bases lay between the germline ends. Germline CDR1 is SGHTA and CDR2 is FQGNSA. As DNA, the CDR3 is TGTGCCAGCAGCTTAAGACAGTCTAATGAAAAACTGTTTTTT. This gives the protein CASSLRQSNEKLFF.